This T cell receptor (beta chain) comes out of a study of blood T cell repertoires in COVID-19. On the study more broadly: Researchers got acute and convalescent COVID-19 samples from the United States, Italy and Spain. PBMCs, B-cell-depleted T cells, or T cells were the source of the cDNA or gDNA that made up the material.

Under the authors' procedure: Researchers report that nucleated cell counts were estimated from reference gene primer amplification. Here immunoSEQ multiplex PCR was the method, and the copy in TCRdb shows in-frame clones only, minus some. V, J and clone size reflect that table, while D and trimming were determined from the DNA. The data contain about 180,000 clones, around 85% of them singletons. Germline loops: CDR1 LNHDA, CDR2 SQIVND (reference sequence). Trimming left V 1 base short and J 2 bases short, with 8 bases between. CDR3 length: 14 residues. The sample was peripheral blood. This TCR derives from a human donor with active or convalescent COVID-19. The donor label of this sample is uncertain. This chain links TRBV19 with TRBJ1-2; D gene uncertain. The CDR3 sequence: CASSIGGANYGYTF. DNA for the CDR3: TGTGCCAGTAGTATAGGCGGCGCCAACTATGGCTACACCTTC.